The next 29 T cell receptor beta chains were all read from a single sample in a study of T cells in Graves' hyperthyroidism and ophthalmopathy (dated by TCRdb to about 2019). Library preparation employed multiplex PCR. Data came from an Illumina HiSeq 2000. TCR beta CDR3 regions were amplified from RNA transcripts. A first-round RT-PCR of the TCR CDR3 used the HTBI primer set with the Qiagen OneStep RT-PCR kit. Clones were called with MiXCR by TCRdb after fastp trimmed the public reads at Q25, and only in-frame beta chains were retained. Rows matching on CDR3 protein sequence are summarized as one entry with the most common DNA and genes. The sample table records roughly 400,000 distinct CDR3 sequences; 20% to 25% of these occur just once. The ten largest clones represent around 70% of the sample. The specimen was blood. These receptors came from a man aged 45-65 years with Graves' hyperthyroidism.

This clonotype was found many times. This chain links TRBV6-1 with TRBJ2-3, with 7 nucleotides matching TRBD1. Trimming at V came to 3 bases and at J to 4 bases, leaving 13 bases not matched to a gene. This CDR3 contains 17 residues. The V gene's germline CDR1 is MNHNS and CDR2 SASEGT. Here the CDR3 DNA reads TGTGCCAGCAGTGATATGATCGACAGGGCACGGGCAGATACGCAGTATTTT. Its protein is CASSDMIDRARADTQYF.

Turning to this clonotype: A much larger clone lies a single base off, so this may be a read error. V and J are TRBV5-1 and TRBJ2-1; no firm D call. The CDR3 totals 13 residues. Germline V lookup: CDR1 SGHRS, CDR2 YFSETQ. CDR3: CASSFFFTNEQLF. DNA of the CDR3: TGCGCCAGCAGCTTCTTTTTTACAAATGAGCAGCTCTTC.

The V and J genes are TRBV18 and TRBJ2-3; no firm D call. The germline V and J ends were trimmed by 3 bases and 0 bases, with 10 bases remaining between them. The germline V gene encodes CDR1 KGHSH and CDR2 LQKENI. CDR3 length: 15 amino acids. The DNA of the CDR3 is TGTGCCAGCTCACCTCGACCGACTAGCACAGATACGCAGTATTTT. Its translation is CASSPRPTSTDTQYF.

The sample holds a few counts of this clonotype. The rearrangement joins TRBV7-3 to TRBJ2-5, with 7 bases fitting TRBD1. V trimming: 0 bases; J trimming: 5 bases; junction bases outside the gene matches: 3. Germline loops: CDR1 SGHTA, CDR2 FQGTGA. CDR3 size: 14 residues. CDR3 coding DNA: TGTGCCAGCAGCTTAACAGGGGGCGCTGAGACCCAGTACTTC. It is translated as CASSLTGGAETQYF. Based on the CDR3 plus reference TRBV7-3 and TRBJ2-5, the full variable domain is GAGVSQTPSNKVTEKGKYVELRCDPISGHTALYWYRQSLGQGPEFLIYFQGTGAADDSGLPNDRFFAVRPEGSVSTLKIQRTERGDSAVYLCASSLTGGAETQYFGPGTRLLVL.

This rearrangement joins TRBV10-3 to TRBJ1-2, with D tentatively TRBD1 (6 bases). Germline V gene lookup returns CDR1 ENHRY and CDR2 SYGVKD. The CDR3 runs 12 residues. V was trimmed by 4 bases and J by 6 bases, leaving 9 bases between them. Here the CDR3 DNA reads TGTGCCATCAGTGCGGGGGGCGATGGCTACACCTTC. Protein product: CAISAGGDGYTF.

A few counts support this clonotype. This sequence joins TRBV29-1 and TRBJ1-5; D gene uncertain. The germline V and J ends were trimmed by 5 bases and 11 bases, with 13 bases remaining between them. This CDR3 region has 11 residues. The germline V gene encodes CDR1 SQVTM and CDR2 ANQGSEA. The CDR3 DNA reads as TGCAGCGTTATAAAAGGACTGGCCCAGCATTTT. This sequence encodes CSVIKGLAQHF.

This clonotype appeared a few times. The V call is TRBV27, the J call TRBJ2-1, with D perhaps TRBD1 (5 bases). There are 14 residues in the CDR3. CDR1 is MNHEY, CDR2 SMNVEV, per germline (reference sequence). Trimming removed 5 bases at V and 4 bases at J, with 12 bases between. DNA for the CDR3: TGTGCCAGCAGTACTACAGGTTTATACAATGAGCAGTTCTTC. It encodes CASSTTGLYNEQFF.

The chain links TRBV12-5 to TRBJ1-2, with 9 positions matching TRBD1. V gave up 5 bases and J gave up 5 bases; unmatched junction bases: 3. CDR1 is LGHNT, CDR2 FRNRAP, per germline. The CDR3 loop spans 13 amino acids. For the CDR3, the DNA is TGTGCTAGTGGTCGACAGGGGGGTTATGGCTACACCTTC. It is translated as CASGRQGGYGYTF.

The rearrangement links TRBV20-1 to TRBJ2-7; 8 bases line up with TRBD2. V trimming: 6 bases; J trimming: 5 bases; junction bases outside the gene matches: 15. CDR3 length: 15 residues. CDR1 and CDR2 from the germline V gene are DFQATT and SNEGSKA (reference sequence). This CDR3 is CSAPLVRGRSNEQYF. The CDR3 coding sequence is TGCAGTGCGCCCCTGGTCCGCGGGAGGTCCAACGAGCAGTACTTC.

This clonotype was observed at least ten times. The rearrangement uses TRBV3-1 and TRBJ2-1; unclear D gene. V lost 6 bases, J lost 3 bases, and 3 bases lay in between. The CDR3 is 11 amino acids. CDR1 LGHDT and CDR2 YNNKEL come from the germline V gene (reference sequence). The CDR3 nucleotides are TGTGCCAGCAGGCTCTACAATGAGCAGTTCTTC. It translates to CASRLYNEQFF.

This clonotype was picked up a small number of times. The germline gene is not matched at one end of the junction; a read error may be the cause. The chain uses TRBV5-1 and TRBJ2-5; 8 positions match TRBD2. Germline CDR1 is SGHRS and CDR2 is YFSETQ. The length of the CDR3 is 14 residues. The CDR3: CASSFSGTLRDQYF. As DNA, the CDR3 is TGTGCCAGCAGCTTTAGCGGGACCCTCAGGGACCAGTACTTC.

A remark on this clonotype: One end of the junction does not line up with germline, which may come from a read error. For the CDR3, the DNA is TGTGCCAGCAGCTCTTTAAGGACTAGCGGTGGCGAGCAGTACTTC. This translates into CASSSLRTSGGEQYF. This chain uses TRBV5-1 with TRBJ2-7, with TRBD2 matching over 10 bases. This CDR3 has 15 amino acids. From germline, CDR1 is SGHRS and CDR2 YFSETQ.

The chain recombines TRBV2 with TRBJ2-5; the D is unclear. Trimming removed 2 bases at V and 1 base at J, with 11 bases between. The CDR3 is made up of 15 amino acids. Germline lookup yields CDR1 SNHLY and CDR2 FYNNEI. CDR3 in amino acids: CASSERLVGQETQYF. Written as DNA, the CDR3 is TGTGCCAGCAGTGAAAGGCTAGTCGGCCAAGAGACCCAGTACTTC. The full variable domain, its missing parts supplied by reference TRBV2 and TRBJ2-5, is EPEVTQTPSHQVTQMGQEVILRCVPISNHLYFYWYRQILGQKVEFLVSFYNNEISEKSEIFDDQFSVERPDGSNFTLKIRSTKLEDSAMYFCASSERLVGQETQYFGPGTRLLVL.

This clonotype was counted a few times. This sequence joins TRBV11-3 and TRBJ2-1; D call uncertain. Germline V CDR1 and CDR2: SGHNT, YENEEA. Trimming shortened V by 3 bases and J by 0 bases, and 12 bases separated the two germline ends. The CDR3 has 16 residues. The CDR3 protein is CASSFGLVSSYNEQFF. The CDR3 nucleotides read TGTGCCAGCAGCTTTGGTCTAGTATCCTCCTACAATGAGCAGTTCTTC.

The V call is TRBV11-2, the J call TRBJ2-7; 8 bases match TRBD2. The V gene's germline CDR1 is SGHAT and CDR2 FQNNGV. V shed 4 bases, J shed 5 bases, and the junction held 4 bases outside the gene matches. The CDR3 runs to 13 residues. The CDR3 here is CASSSGGLHEQYF. The CDR3 DNA sequence: TGTGCCAGCAGCTCGGGGGGGCTGCACGAGCAGTACTTC.

This clonotype has a handful of counts. The rearrangement uses TRBV29-1 and TRBJ2-7; TRBD2 is a possible D gene (5 bases). CDR3 length: 13 residues. CDR1 is SQVTM and CDR2 is ANQGSEA in the germline V gene. V lost 5 bases and J 0 bases, leaving 11 bases between the germline ends. The CDR3 sequence is CSVKTGDSYEQYF. As DNA, the CDR3 is TGCAGCGTTAAAACCGGGGACTCCTACGAGCAGTACTTC.

Ten or more counts support this clonotype. The CDR3 protein is CASSLTGQLTEAFF. Written as DNA, the CDR3 is TGCGCCAGCAGCTTGACAGGACAGCTCACTGAAGCTTTCTTT. The chain links TRBV5-1 to TRBJ1-1; tentatively, D is TRBD1 (6 bases). This CDR3 comprises 14 residues. Germline values: CDR1 SGHRS, CDR2 YFSETQ. Trimming removed 1 base from V and 4 bases from J, with 11 bases in between.

This clonotype was counted a few times. CDR3 loop: CASTSQTVMNTEAFF. CDR3 nucleotides: TGTGCCAGCACGAGCCAGACAGTGATGAACACTGAAGCTTTCTTT. The genes are TRBV2 and TRBJ1-1; maybe TRBD1 (5 bases). The V end was cut by 7 bases, the J end by 0 bases, with 15 bases between. The germline gives CDR1 SNHLY, CDR2 FYNNEI. The CDR3 runs to 15 residues.

This clonotype was counted ten times or more. V and J are TRBV6-2 or TRBV6-3 and TRBJ2-1; D gene uncertain. The germline V gene has CDR1 MNHEY and CDR2 SVGEGT. The germline V and J ends were trimmed by 0 bases and 3 bases, with 12 bases remaining between them. This CDR3 is 16 amino acids long. The CDR3 region has the DNA TGTGCCAGCAGTTACTCGAAGAACCAGCACTACAATGAGCAGTTCTTC. The encoded protein is CASSYSKNQHYNEQFF.

To note about this clonotype: At one end the junction does not follow the germline gene, possibly because of a read error. The chain employs TRBV2 and TRBJ2-2, with D possibly being TRBD2 (6 bases). This CDR3 region has 13 residues. Germline V gene sequence: CDR1 SNHLY, CDR2 FYNNEI. This CDR3 reads CAGSGGQPGELFF. The CDR3 DNA reads as TGTGCCGGCAGTGGAGGGCAGCCCGGGGAGCTGTTTTTT.

This clonotype was seen ten or more times. The gene calls are TRBV28 and TRBJ2-3; 11 positions agree with TRBD2. Per the germline V gene, CDR1 is MDHEN and CDR2 is SYDVKM. The CDR3 is 14 amino acids. Trimming took 11 bases from V and 6 from J; bases not matched to a gene: 10. CDR3 coding DNA: TGTGCCCATAGCGGGAGGGCCCCTGTGGATACGCAGTATTTT. Translation gives CAHSGRAPVDTQYF.

This clonotype was counted ten times or more. This chain links TRBV28 with TRBJ1-2; unclear D gene. Trimming removed 8 bases from V and 2 bases from J, with 6 bases in between. Germline assignment: CDR1 MDHEN and CDR2 SYDVKM. The CDR3 runs 11 residues. The CDR3 bases are TGTGCCAGCTTAGCGAACTATGGCTACACCTTC. Protein: CASLANYGYTF.

The V gene is TRBV12-3 or TRBV12-4, the J gene TRBJ2-7; 8 nucleotides match TRBD1. The ends lost 5 bases at V and 5 bases at J; junction bases unmatched: 11. The CDR3 consists of 15 residues. CDR3 sequence: CASSPGTGGLHEQYF. The DNA of the CDR3 is TGTGCCAGCAGTCCAGGGACAGGAGGCTTGCACGAGCAGTACTTC.

This clonotype was picked up a small number of times. The J gene is TRBJ2-2, the V gene TRBV19; no clear D. This CDR3 has 15 residues. Germline V gene sequence: CDR1 LNHDA, CDR2 SQIVND (reference sequence). V shed 1 base and J shed 0 bases, with 6 bases lying between them. The DNA of the CDR3 is TGTGCCAGTAGTATAGTTGGACCGAACACCGGGGAGCTGTTTTTT. Its protein is CASSIVGPNTGELFF.

This clonotype has more than one count but fewer than ten. The DNA of the CDR3 is TGCGCCAGCAGCCAAAATGCGGGAGAGACCCAGTACTTC. It yields the protein CASSQNAGETQYF. The chain has TRBV4-1 and TRBJ2-5, with a tentative D call TRBD2 (5 bases). Germline V gene data show CDR1 as MGHRA and CDR2 as YSYEKL. This CDR3 is built from 13 residues. The V gene lost 2 bases and the J gene lost 4 bases, with 8 bases spanning the gap.

This clonotype was counted only a few times. This rearrangement joins TRBV12-3 or TRBV12-4 to TRBJ1-1; D remains unclear. Trimming took 6 bases from V and 6 from J, leaving 11 bases between them. This CDR3 has 12 amino acids. CDR3 loop: CASSSSLSEAFF. Written as DNA, the CDR3 is TGTGCCAGCAGCTCCTCTTTATCTGAAGCTTTCTTT.

This clonotype occurred a few times. The V and J genes are TRBV5-1 and TRBJ2-1; TRBD2 might be the D (5 bases). Trimming stripped 2 bases from V and 7 bases from J, with 16 bases between. Germline V CDR1 and CDR2: SGHRS, YFSETQ. The CDR3 loop spans 15 amino acids. The CDR3 region has the DNA TGCGCCAGCAGCTTTGCGGGTTCGGAAAGGAATGAGCAGTTCTTC. Translating it yields CASSFAGSERNEQFF. Full variable domain (outside the CDR3, taken from reference TRBV5-1 and TRBJ2-1): KAGVTQTPRYLIKTRGQQVTLSCSPISGHRSVSWYQQTPGQGLQFLFEYFSETQRNKGNFPGRFSGRQFSNSRSEMNVSTLELGDSALYLCASSFAGSERNEQFFGPGTRLTVL.

V usage is TRBV4-2 and J usage is TRBJ2-5; 7 bases are shared with TRBD2. Germline CDR1 reads LGHNA; CDR2 reads YNFKEQ. The CDR3 consists of 16 residues. The ends lost 4 bases at V and 1 base at J; junction bases unmatched: 9. CDR3 sequence: CASSLYSSGVQETQYF. CDR3 nucleotides: TGTGCCAGCAGCCTTTACTCTAGCGGAGTCCAAGAGACCCAGTACTTC.

This clonotype has at least ten counts. The chain has TRBV6-2 or TRBV6-3 and TRBJ2-1, with TRBD2 identical over 7 bases. The CDR3 loop spans 15 amino acids. J was trimmed by 5 bases and V by 8 bases; bases with no gene match: 12. Germline lookup yields CDR1 MNHEY and CDR2 SVGEGT. The CDR3 nucleotides read TGTGCCAGCTCTCCGCGTAGCGGGCTAAACAATGAGCAGTTCTTC. Translating gives CASSPRSGLNNEQFF.